This T cell receptor (beta chain) was sequenced during a study of cytomegalovirus exposure and HLA in healthy donors. 13 Jbeta primers and 60 Vbeta primers were used for the PCR. TCRdb's table, derived via immunoSEQ multiplex PCR, lists solely in-frame clones and lacks some. The sample includes a few hundred thousand clones, around 80% of them seen just once. This clone was counted once. Its target is not known. J gave up 4 bases and V 4 bases, and 6 bases lay outside the gene matches. Germline CDR1 reads MNHEY; CDR2 reads SVGAGI. The CDR3 is 15 residues long. Whole-study results and caveats: Donor immune exposure was known only as CMV serostatus. It emerged from a later analysis that several of the most significant clusters appeared to be linked to common viral pathogens.

Though probably carrying unrecorded immune exposures, donors were nominally healthy at sampling. V is TRBV6-5 and J is TRBJ2-2, with 7 positions matching TRBD2. Material: PBMCs. The origin of this receptor is a woman between 40 and 50 years old in good health and CMV-seronegative. Here the CDR3 DNA reads TGTGCCAGCAGTTCCCGGGGGGAGACCACCGGGGAGCTGTTTTTT. This codes for CASSSRGETTGELFF.